The rows below give T cell receptor beta chains drawn from one sample of a study of PD-L1 blockade in urothelial cancer. Data came from immunoSEQ multiplex PCR; TCRdb stores just in-frame clones and leaves some out. The sample includes about 87,000 clones, roughly 84% of them seen just once. The sample consisted of PBMCs, taken around atezolizumab (anti-PD-L1) treatment. The receptor source for this set is a man aged 55 to 70 with urothelial cancer. CDR3s include the opening cysteine and the closing phenylalanine or tryptophan. A D gene is named only where the DNA matches it firmly. Clone size is stated in some rows and not others, as once, few, many or a class when expanded.

v_gene	d_gene	j_gene	abundance	CDR3aa	CDR3nt
TRBV5-1	.	TRBJ2-1	.	CAAGQGNNEQFF	TGCGCCGCGGGCCAGGGGAACAATGAGCAGTTCTTC
TRBV28	.	TRBJ1-2	once	CASSSSPRQAGGYTF	TGTGCCAGCAGTTCCTCTCCTAGGCAAGCGGGGGGCTACACCTTC
TRBV2	.	TRBJ1-1	.	CASSSRGSGTEAFF	TGTGCCAGCAGTTCCAGGGGTTCGGGCACTGAAGCTTTCTTT
TRBV5-5	.	TRBJ2-7	.	CASSLTGSSYEQYF	TGTGCCAGCAGCTTGACAGGGAGCTCCTACGAGCAGTACTTC
TRBV21-1	.	TRBJ2-1	.	CASSTSGTSGRRNYNEQFF	TGTGCCAGCAGCACCAGCGGGACTAGCGGGAGACGAAACTACAATGAGCAGTTCTTC
TRBV10-1	TRBD1	TRBJ2-3	.	CASSESTGGYTQYF	TGCGCCAGCAGTGAGTCTACAGGGGGTTATACGCAGTATTTT
TRBV27	TRBD1	TRBJ1-6	once	CASSPGTGIRNSPLHF	TGTGCCAGCAGTCCCGGGACAGGGATCCGGAATTCACCCCTCCACTTT
TRBV30	.	TRBJ2-7	.	CAWRRDTVGEQYF	TGTGCCTGGAGGAGGGACACCGTCGGCGAGCAGTACTTC
TRBV4-1	.	TRBJ2-5	once	CASSQARIETQYF	TGCGCCAGCAGCCAAGCACGCATAGAGACTCAGTACTTC
TRBV7-8	TRBD1	TRBJ1-5	.	CASSLYPKGQSNQPQHF	TGTGCCAGCAGCTTATACCCAAAGGGACAGAGCAATCAGCCCCAGCATTTT
TRBV27	TRBD1	TRBJ1-6	few	CASSPKGASYNSPLHF	TGTGCCAGCAGTCCGAAGGGGGCTTCCTATAATTCACCCCTCCACTTT
TRBV5-6	TRBD2	TRBJ2-1	.	CASSSLAGGSRNEQFF	TGTGCCAGCAGCTCACTAGCGGGGGGGTCCCGGAATGAGCAGTTCTTC
TRBV19	TRBD1	TRBJ1-1	.	CASKTGLDTEAFF	TGTGCCAGTAAGACAGGGTTGGATACTGAAGCTTTCTTT